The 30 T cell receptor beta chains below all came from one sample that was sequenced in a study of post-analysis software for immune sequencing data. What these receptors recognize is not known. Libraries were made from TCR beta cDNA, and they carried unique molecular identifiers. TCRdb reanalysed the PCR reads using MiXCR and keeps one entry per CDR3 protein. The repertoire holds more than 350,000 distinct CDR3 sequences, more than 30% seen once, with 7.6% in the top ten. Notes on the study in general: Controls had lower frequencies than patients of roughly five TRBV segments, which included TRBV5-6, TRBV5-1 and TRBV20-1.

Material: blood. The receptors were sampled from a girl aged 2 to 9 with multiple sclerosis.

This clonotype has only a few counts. CDR3: CASSQGLGRDSEAFF. The CDR3 DNA is TGCGCCAGCAGCCAAGGTTTGGGCCGGGACTCCGAAGCTTTCTTT. This chain links TRBV4-1 with TRBJ1-1; D might be TRBD1 (5 bases). Trimming took off 1 base at V and 8 bases at J, with 17 bases between the two ends. This CDR3 contains 15 residues. Germline V lookup: CDR1 MGHRA, CDR2 YSYEKL.

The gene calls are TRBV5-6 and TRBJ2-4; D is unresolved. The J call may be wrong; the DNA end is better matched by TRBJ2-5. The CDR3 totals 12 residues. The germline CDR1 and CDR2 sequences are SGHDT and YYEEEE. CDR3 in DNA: TGTGCCAGCAGCTGGCAGCAAGAGACCCAGTACTTC. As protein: CASSWQQETQYF.

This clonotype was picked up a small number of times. This chain's CDR3 is CASKPGVGETQYF. The CDR3 coding sequence is TGCGCCAGCAAACCGGGAGTAGGGGAGACCCAGTACTTC. This chain uses TRBV4-1 with TRBJ2-5; possibly TRBD2 for D (6 bases). CDR3 length: 13 residues. Germline V gene lookup returns CDR1 MGHRA and CDR2 YSYEKL. Trimming took 7 bases from V and 5 from J, leaving 14 bases between them.

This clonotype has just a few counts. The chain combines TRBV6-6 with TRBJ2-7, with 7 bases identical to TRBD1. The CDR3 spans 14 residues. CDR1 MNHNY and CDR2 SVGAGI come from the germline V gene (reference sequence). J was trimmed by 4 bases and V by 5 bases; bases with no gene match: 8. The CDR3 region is CASSPQDRMYEQYF. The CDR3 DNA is TGTGCCAGCAGTCCCCAGGACAGGATGTACGAGCAGTACTTC.

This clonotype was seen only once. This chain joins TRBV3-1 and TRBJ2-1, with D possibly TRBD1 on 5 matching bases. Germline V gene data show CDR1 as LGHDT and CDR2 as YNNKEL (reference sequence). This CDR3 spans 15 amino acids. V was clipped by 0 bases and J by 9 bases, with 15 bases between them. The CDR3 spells CASSQEGHFQGEQFF. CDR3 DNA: TGTGCCAGCAGCCAAGAAGGCCATTTCCAGGGTGAGCAGTTCTTC.

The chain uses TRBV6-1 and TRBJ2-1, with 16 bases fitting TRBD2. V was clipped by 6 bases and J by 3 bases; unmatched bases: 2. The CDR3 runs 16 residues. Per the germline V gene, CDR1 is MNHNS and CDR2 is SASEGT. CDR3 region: CASRGLAGGLYNEQFF. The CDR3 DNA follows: TGTGCCAGCAGGGGACTAGCGGGGGGGCTCTACAATGAGCAGTTCTTC.

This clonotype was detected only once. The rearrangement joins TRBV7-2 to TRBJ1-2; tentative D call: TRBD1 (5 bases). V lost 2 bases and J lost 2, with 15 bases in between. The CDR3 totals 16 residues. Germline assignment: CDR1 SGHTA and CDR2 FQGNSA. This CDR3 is CASSLQETGANYGYTF. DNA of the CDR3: TGTGCCAGCAGCTTACAGGAAACCGGGGCAAACTATGGCTACACCTTC.

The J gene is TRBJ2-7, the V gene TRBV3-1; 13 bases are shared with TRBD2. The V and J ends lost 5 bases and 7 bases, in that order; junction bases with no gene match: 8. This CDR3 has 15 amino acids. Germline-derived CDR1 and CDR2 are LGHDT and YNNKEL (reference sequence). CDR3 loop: CASSSGLAGWGEQYF. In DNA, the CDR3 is TGTGCCAGCAGCTCGGGACTAGCGGGATGGGGTGAGCAGTACTTC.

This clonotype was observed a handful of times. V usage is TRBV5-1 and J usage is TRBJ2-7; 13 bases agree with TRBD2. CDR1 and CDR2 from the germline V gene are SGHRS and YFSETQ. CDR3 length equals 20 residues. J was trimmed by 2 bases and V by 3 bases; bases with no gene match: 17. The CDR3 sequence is CASSSLPWTSGGLITYEQYF. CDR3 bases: TGCGCCAGCAGCTCTCTCCCGTGGACTAGCGGGGGCCTCATCACCTACGAGCAGTACTTC.

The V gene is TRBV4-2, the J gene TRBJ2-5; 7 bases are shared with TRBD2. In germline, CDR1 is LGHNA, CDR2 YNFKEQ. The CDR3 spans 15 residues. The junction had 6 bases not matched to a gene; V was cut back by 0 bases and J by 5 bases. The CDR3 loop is CASSQDGLESETQYF. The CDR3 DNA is TGTGCCAGCAGCCAAGACGGACTAGAGTCGGAGACCCAGTACTTC.

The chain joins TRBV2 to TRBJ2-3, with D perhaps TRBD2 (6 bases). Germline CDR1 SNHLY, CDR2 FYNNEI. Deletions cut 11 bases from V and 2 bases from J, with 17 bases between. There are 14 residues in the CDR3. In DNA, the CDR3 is TGTGCCCTCGTGGACTACCCCTCCACAGATACGCAGTATTTT. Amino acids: CALVDYPSTDTQYF.

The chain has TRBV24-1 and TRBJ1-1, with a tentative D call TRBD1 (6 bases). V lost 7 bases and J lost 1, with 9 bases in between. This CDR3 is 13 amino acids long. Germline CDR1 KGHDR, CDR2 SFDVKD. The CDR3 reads CATRRQENTEAFF. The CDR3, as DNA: TGTGCCACCAGGCGACAGGAGAACACTGAAGCTTTCTTT.

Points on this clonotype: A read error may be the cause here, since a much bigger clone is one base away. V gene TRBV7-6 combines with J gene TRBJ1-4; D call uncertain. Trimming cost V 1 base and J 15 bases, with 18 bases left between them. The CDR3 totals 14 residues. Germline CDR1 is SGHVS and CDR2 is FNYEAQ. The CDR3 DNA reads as TGTGCCAGCAGCTTAGGTGAACAGACCAGTAGTTTGTTTTTT. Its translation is CASSLGEQTSSLFF.

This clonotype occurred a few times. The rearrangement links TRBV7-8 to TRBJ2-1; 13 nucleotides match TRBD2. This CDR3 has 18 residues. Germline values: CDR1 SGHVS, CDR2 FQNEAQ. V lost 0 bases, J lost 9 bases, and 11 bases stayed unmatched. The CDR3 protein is CASSLAPTSGRAFGEQFF. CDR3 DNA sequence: TGTGCCAGCAGCTTAGCCCCAACTAGCGGGAGGGCTTTTGGTGAGCAGTTCTTC.

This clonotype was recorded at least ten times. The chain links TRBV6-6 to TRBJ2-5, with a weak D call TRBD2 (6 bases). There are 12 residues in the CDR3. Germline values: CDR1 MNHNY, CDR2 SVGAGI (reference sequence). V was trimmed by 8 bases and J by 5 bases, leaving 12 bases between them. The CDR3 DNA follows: TGTGCCAGCGGAGGGGCCGGGGAGACCCAGTACTTC. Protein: CASGGAGETQYF.

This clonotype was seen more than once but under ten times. The CDR3, as DNA: TGCGCCAGCAGTGAAGTAGGTAGCGGTTACGAGCAGTACTTC. Translation gives CASSEVGSGYEQYF. J is TRBJ2-7 and V is TRBV10-2; D possibly corresponds to TRBD2 (6 bases). The CDR3 length is 14 residues. V was clipped by 3 bases and J by 4 bases, with 13 bases between them. Germline CDR1 and CDR2: WSHSY and SAAADI.

CDR3 DNA: TGTGCCAGCAGAAGGGGGGGGGGCAGGAATGAGCAGTTCTTC. Protein: CASRRGGGRNEQFF. J is TRBJ2-1 and V is TRBV2, with a tentative D call TRBD2 (7 bases). Germline V gene data show CDR1 as SNHLY and CDR2 as FYNNEI. This CDR3 comprises 14 residues. The V gene lost 6 bases and the J gene lost 7 bases, with 16 bases spanning the gap.

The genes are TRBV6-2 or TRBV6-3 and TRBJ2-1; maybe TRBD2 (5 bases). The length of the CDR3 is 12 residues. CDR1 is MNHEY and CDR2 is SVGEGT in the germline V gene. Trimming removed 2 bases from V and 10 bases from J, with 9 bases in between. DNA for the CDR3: TGTGCCAGCAGTTACCGAGGGAGCGAGCAGTTCTTC. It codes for CASSYRGSEQFF.

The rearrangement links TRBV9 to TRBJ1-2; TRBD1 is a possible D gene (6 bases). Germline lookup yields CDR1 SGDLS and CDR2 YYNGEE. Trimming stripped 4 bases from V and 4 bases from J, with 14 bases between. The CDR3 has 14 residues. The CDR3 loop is CASSPWDMPYGYTF. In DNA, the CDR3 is TGTGCCAGCAGCCCTTGGGACATGCCCTATGGCTACACCTTC. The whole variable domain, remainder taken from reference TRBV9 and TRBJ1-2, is DSGVTQTPKHLITATGQRVTLRCSPRSGDLSVYWYQQSLDQGLQFLIQYYNGEERAKGNILERFSAQQFPDLHSELNLSSLELGDSALYFCASSPWDMPYGYTFGSGTRLTVV.

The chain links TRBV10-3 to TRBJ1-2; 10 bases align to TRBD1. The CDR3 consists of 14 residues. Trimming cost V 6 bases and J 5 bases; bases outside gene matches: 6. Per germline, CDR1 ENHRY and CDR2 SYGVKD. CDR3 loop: CAIRPGQGIYGYTF. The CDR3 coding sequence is TGTGCCATCAGACCGGGACAGGGGATTTATGGCTACACCTTC.

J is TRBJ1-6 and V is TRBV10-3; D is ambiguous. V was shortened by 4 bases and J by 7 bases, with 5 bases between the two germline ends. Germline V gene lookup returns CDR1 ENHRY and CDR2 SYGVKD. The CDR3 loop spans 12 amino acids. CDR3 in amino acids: CAISARNSPLHF. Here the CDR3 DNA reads TGTGCCATCAGTGCAAGGAATTCACCCCTCCACTTT.

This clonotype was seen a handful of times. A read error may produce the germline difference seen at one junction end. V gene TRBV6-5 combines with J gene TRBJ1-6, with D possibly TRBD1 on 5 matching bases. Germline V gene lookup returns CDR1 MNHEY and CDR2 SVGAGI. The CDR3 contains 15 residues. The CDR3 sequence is CTSRNSGLINSPLHF. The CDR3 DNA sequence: TGTACCAGCAGGAATTCGGGACTGATTAATTCACCCCTCCACTTT.

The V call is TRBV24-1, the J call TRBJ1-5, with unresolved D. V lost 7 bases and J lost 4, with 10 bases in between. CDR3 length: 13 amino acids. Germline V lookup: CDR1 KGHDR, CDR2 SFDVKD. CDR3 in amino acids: CATSPNENQPQHF. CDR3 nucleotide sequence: TGTGCCACCAGCCCCAACGAAAATCAGCCCCAGCATTTT.

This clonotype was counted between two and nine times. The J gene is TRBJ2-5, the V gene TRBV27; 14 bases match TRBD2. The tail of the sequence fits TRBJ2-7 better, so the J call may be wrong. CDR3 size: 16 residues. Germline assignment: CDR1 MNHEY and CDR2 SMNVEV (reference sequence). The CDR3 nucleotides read TGTGCCAGCAGTGGGGGACTAGCGGGGGTTGGTAACGAGCAGTACTTC. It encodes CASSGGLAGVGNEQYF.

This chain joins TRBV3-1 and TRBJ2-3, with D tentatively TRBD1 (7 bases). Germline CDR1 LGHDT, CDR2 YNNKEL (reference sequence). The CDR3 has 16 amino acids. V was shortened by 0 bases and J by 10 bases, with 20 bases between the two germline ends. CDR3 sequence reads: CASSQDKVEGAFPQYF. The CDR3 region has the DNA TGTGCCAGCAGCCAAGATAAGGTGGAGGGGGCATTCCCGCAGTATTTT.

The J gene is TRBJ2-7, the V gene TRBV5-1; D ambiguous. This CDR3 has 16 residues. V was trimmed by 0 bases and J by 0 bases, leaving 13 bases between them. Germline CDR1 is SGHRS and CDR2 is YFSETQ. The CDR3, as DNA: TGCGCCAGCAGCTTGGGGCCTGGACGGATCTCCTACGAGCAGTACTTC. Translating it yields CASSLGPGRISYEQYF.

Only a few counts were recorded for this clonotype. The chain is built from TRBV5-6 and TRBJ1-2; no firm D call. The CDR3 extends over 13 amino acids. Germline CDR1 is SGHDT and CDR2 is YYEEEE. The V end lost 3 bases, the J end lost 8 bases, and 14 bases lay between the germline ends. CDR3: CASSSPIGWGYTF. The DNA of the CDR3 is TGTGCCAGCAGCTCTCCGATCGGGTGGGGCTACACCTTC.

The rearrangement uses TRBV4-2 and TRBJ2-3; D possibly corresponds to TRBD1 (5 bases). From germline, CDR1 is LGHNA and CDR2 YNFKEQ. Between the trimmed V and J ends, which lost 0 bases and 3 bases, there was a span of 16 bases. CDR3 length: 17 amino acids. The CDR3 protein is CASSQDPRHSGTDTQYF. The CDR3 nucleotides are TGTGCCAGCAGCCAAGACCCGAGGCATTCAGGGACAGATACGCAGTATTTT.

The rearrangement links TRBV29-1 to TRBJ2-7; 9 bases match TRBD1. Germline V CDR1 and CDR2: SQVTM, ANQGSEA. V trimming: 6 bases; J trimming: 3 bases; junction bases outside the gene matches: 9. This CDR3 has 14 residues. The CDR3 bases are TGCAGCGTAGTAACCGGGACAGGGTTCTACGAGCAGTACTTC. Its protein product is CSVVTGTGFYEQYF.

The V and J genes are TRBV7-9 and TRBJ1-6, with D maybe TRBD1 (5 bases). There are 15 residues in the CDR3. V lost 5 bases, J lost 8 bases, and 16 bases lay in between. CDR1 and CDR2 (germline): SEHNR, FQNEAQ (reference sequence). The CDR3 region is CASSPVGRGDSPLHF. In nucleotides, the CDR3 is TGTGCCAGCAGCCCCGTAGGTAGGGGTGATTCACCCCTCCACTTT.